This is a list of T cell receptor beta chains from one sample in a study of T cell clonotyping in hematopoietic cell transplantation. Clones were read by immunoSEQ multiplex PCR, and TCRdb kept only the in-frame ones, dropping some. The sample lists about 16,000 clones, roughly 70% occurring once. Sequencing was performed on peripheral blood mononuclear cells. These receptors all come from a woman aged 55-69 years in good health. Some clones in this sample may be carry-over from other donors' samples. CDR3s include the opening cysteine and the closing phenylalanine or tryptophan. The D gene is left open where the match is weak. Some rows mark clone size as missing; the rest say once, few, many or name a class of expanded clone.

>TRBJ1-5|TRBV7-2|.|.
TGTGCCAGCAGCGAAAGGGGGAACGCTCAGCCCCAGCATTTT
CASSERGNAQPQHF
>TRBJ2-5|TRBV4-3|.|.
TGCGCCAGCAGCCAAGAGTGGGCTGCGGAGACCCAGTACTTC
CASSQEWAAETQYF
>TRBJ1-2|TRBV28|.|.
TGTGCCAGCAGTTTGGTCGGCCCGGGAGCCTATGGCTACACCTTC
CASSLVGPGAYGYTF
>TRBJ2-5|TRBV30|.|TRBD2
TGTGCCTGGAGGAGGACTAGGGTAGAGACCCAGTACTTC
CAWRRTRVETQYF
>TRBJ2-7|TRBV13|.|TRBD1
TGTGCCAGCAGCTCAACAGGGGCCTACGAGCAGTACTTC
CASSSTGAYEQYF
>TRBJ1-4|TRBV6-5|.|.
TGTGCCAGCAGAGAAGGCGGTACTAATGAAAAACTGTTTTTT
CASREGGTNEKLFF
>TRBJ2-7|TRBV25-1|.|.
TGTGCCAGCAGTGAACCCGGACAGCTCTACGAGCAGTACTTC
CASSEPGQLYEQYF
>TRBJ2-2|TRBV25-1|.|.
TGTGCCAGCTACTCAGGGCTCCGAACCGGGGAGCTGTTTTTT
CASYSGLRTGELFF
>TRBJ1-4|TRBV5-1|few|.
TGCGCCAGCAGCGCCTTTAGGCCCAATGAAAAACTGTTTTTT
CASSAFRPNEKLFF
>TRBJ1-5|TRBV7-8|.|.
TGTGCCAGCAGCCCCTATGGGGGAGTCGGCAATCAGCCCCAGCATTTT
CASSPYGGVGNQPQHF
>TRBJ2-4|TRBV6-5|few|.
TGTGCCAGCAGTAACGGCAGGGTGGGAAACATTCAGTACTTC
CASSNGRVGNIQYF
>TRBJ1-1|TRBV9|.|.
TGTGCCAGCAGCTCGGGGCCCACGGGGCACACTGAAGCTTTCTTT
CASSSGPTGHTEAFF
>TRBJ1-5|TRBV2|.|.
TGTGCCAGCACCCGGAATAGCAATCAGCCCCAGCATTTT
CASTRNSNQPQHF
>TRBJ2-2|TRBV27|.|.
TGTGCCAGCAGGGAAGACAGGGGCGCGGGGGTAAACACCGGGGAGCTGTTTTTT
CASREDRGAGVNTGELFF
>TRBJ1-2|TRBV4-1|.|.
TGCGCCAGCAGCCAAAATGCCCTTCGGGACCCCGCTAACTATGGCTACACCTTC
CASSQNALRDPANYGYTF
>TRBJ2-2|TRBV30|.|.
TGTGCCTGGAGTGTACTTGGCAGCGGGGAGCTGTTTTTT
CAWSVLGSGELFF
>TRBJ1-6|TRBV5-1|.|TRBD1
TGCGCCAGCAGCGTAGGACAGGAGAATTCACCCCTCCACTTT
CASSVGQENSPLHF
>TRBJ2-5|TRBV2|.|TRBD2
TGTGCCAGCAGTGAAGGCCTAGCGGGGCGACAAGAGACCCAGTACTTC
CASSEGLAGRQETQYF
>TRBJ1-2|TRBV6-5|once|TRBD1
TGTGCCAGCAGTTTATCGAGGACAGGGACCAACTATGGCTACACCTTC
CASSLSRTGTNYGYTF
>TRBJ1-2|TRBV7-2|.|.
TGTGCCAGCAGCTTAGTTGTAAGTCGAGGCTACACCTTC
CASSLVVSRGYTF
>TRBJ2-7|TRBV6-5|few|.
TGTGCCAGCAGTTACATGAAGGGTGGCCCCTACGAGCAGTACTTC
CASSYMKGGPYEQYF
>TRBJ1-6|TRBV28|.|.
TGTGCCAGCAGTTTGGGGGGAACGCATTCACCCCTCCACTTT
CASSLGGTHSPLHF